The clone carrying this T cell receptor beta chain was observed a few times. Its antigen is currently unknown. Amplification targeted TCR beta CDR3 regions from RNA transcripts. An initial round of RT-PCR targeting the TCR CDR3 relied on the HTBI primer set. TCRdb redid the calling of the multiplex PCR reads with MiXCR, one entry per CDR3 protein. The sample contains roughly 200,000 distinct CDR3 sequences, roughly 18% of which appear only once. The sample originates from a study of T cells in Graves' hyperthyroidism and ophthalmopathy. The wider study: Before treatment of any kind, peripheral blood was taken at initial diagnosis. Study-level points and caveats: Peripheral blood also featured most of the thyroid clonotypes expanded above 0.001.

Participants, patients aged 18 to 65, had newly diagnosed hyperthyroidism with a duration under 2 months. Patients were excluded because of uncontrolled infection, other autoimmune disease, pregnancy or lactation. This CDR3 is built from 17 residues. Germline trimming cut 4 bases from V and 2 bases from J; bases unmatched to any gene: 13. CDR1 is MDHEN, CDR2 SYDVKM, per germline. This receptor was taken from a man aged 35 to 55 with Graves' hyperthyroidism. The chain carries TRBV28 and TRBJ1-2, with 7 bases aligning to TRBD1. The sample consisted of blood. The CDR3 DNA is TGTGCCAGCAGTTCGGCGACAGGAGGGGGCTCAAACTATGGCTACACCTTC. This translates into CASSSATGGGSNYGYTF.